A single sample is the source of the 25 T cell receptor beta chains below, sequenced in a study of T cell responses to AZD1222 COVID-19 vaccine (dated by TCRdb to the early 2020s). The sample's time point label is to be understood as: about 28 days (+/-7) after the second vaccine dose. The protocol used for the library was the immunoSEQ multiplex PCR assay. TCRdb obtained this table from immuneACCESS and retained in-frame rearrangements with V and J assigned. These tables miss some clones; where compared with another copy, unresolved V genes account for less than half of the shortfall, and the remainder is unexplained. The sample table records about 150,000 clones; about 92% of these occur just once. Of the sample, roughly 3.4% falls within the top ten clones. The sample in question was peripheral blood, obtained 28 days after the second AZD1222 dose. The source is an adult who received the AZD1222 COVID-19 vaccine.

The chain links TRBV28 to TRBJ1-2, with 11 bases matching TRBD1. Unmatched junction bases numbered 11, after V lost 5 bases and J lost 12 bases. This CDR3 contains 14 residues. Germline CDR1 MDHEN, CDR2 SYDVKM. CDR3 coding DNA: TGTGCCAGCAGTCCTGGACAGGGGGCGCGTTTTGACACCTTC. This gives the protein CASSPGQGARFDTF.

The chain has TRBV10-1 and TRBJ2-7, with D maybe TRBD1 (5 bases). Trimming cost V 4 bases and J 4 bases, with 11 bases left between them. The CDR3 extends over 13 amino acids. Germline CDR1 is WNHNN and CDR2 is SYGVQD (reference sequence). This CDR3 is CASSVSPGYEQYF. The CDR3 bases are TGCGCCAGCAGTGTCTCCCCAGGGTACGAGCAGTACTTC.

The rearrangement uses TRBV7-2 and TRBJ1-5; 7 nucleotides align to TRBD1. CDR1 SGHTA and CDR2 FQGNSA come from the germline V gene. V was clipped by 1 base and J by 0 bases; unmatched bases: 6. This CDR3 has 17 residues. CDR3 nucleotide sequence: TGTGCCAGCAGCTTAGTTGGGACAGACAATAGCAATCAGCCCCAGCATTTT. Encoded protein: CASSLVGTDNSNQPQHF.

The chain is built from TRBV9 and TRBJ2-7; 12 nucleotides line up with TRBD1. The CDR3 is 14 amino acids. Germline values: CDR1 SGDLS, CDR2 YYNGEE. V shed 2 bases and J 6 bases; nucleotides not matched to a gene: 3. CDR3 sequence reads: CASSVGTGGSEQYF. CDR3 bases: TGTGCCAGCAGCGTGGGGACAGGGGGCAGCGAGCAGTACTTC. The whole variable domain, filled in from reference TRBV9 and TRBJ2-7, reads DSGVTQTPKHLITATGQRVTLRCSPRSGDLSVYWYQQSLDQGLQFLIQYYNGEERAKGNILERFSAQQFPDLHSELNLSSLELGDSALYFCASSVGTGGSEQYFGPGTRLTVT.

The chain is built from TRBV28 and TRBJ1-1; D perhaps matches TRBD1 (5 bases). CDR1 MDHEN and CDR2 SYDVKM come from the germline V gene. Trimming stripped 1 base from V and 1 base from J, with 7 bases between. CDR3 size: 14 residues. The CDR3 region has the DNA TGTGCCAGCAGTTTATCCGGGGGGAACACTGAAGCTTTCTTT. This translates into CASSLSGGNTEAFF.

The chain couples TRBV4-3 to TRBJ2-4; 7 positions agree with TRBD2. Per the germline V gene, CDR1 is LGHNA and CDR2 is YSLEER. The CDR3 length is 13 residues. V was clipped by 3 bases and J by 9 bases; unmatched bases: 5. In DNA form, the CDR3 reads TGCGCCAGCAGCCAGGCGGGAGTAAGCATTCAGTACTTC. Amino acid sequence: CASSQAGVSIQYF.

In this sample, this clone turned up a few times. J is TRBJ2-7 and V is TRBV6-2 or TRBV6-3; TRBD2 matches at 7 bases. In germline, CDR1 is MNHEY, CDR2 SVGEGT. V lost 4 bases to trimming and J lost 0 bases; unmatched junction nucleotides: 18. The CDR3 loop spans 19 amino acids. CDR3 nucleotide sequence: TGTGCCAGCAGTTCCGCCGGCGGGGAGGGCCGGATTAGCTCCTACGAGCAGTACTTC. Its translation is CASSSAGGEGRISSYEQYF.

V gene TRBV6-1 combines with J gene TRBJ1-1; possible D gene TRBD1, 6 bases. The CDR3 totals 16 residues. The germline gives CDR1 MNHNS, CDR2 SASEGT. The V end lost 2 bases, the J end lost 1 base, and 14 bases lay between the germline ends. The CDR3 bases are TGTGCCAGCAGTGAAACCGGTCGACAGGAGAACACTGAAGCTTTCTTT. Translating it yields CASSETGRQENTEAFF.

This rearrangement joins TRBV6-6 to TRBJ2-3, with 9 nucleotides matching TRBD1. The ends lost 6 bases at V and 3 bases at J; junction bases unmatched: 7. The CDR3 runs to 15 residues. Germline loops: CDR1 MNHNY, CDR2 SVGAGI (reference sequence). DNA for the CDR3: TGTGCCAGCAGGCCCCCGACAGGGGGGACAGATACGCAGTATTTT. As protein: CASRPPTGGTDTQYF.

The chain employs TRBV15 and TRBJ1-2; TRBD1 is a possible D gene (5 bases). CDR3 length equals 17 residues. The germline gives CDR1 LNHNV, CDR2 YYDKDF (reference sequence). Trimming pared 4 bases from V and 0 bases from J, leaving 18 bases between. CDR3 sequence: CATSKTGVLKPNYGYTF. The CDR3 region has the DNA TGTGCCACCAGCAAAACAGGCGTGCTAAAACCTAACTATGGCTACACCTTC.

This clone came up a few times. The chain has TRBV5-4 and TRBJ1-5; 7 nucleotides align to TRBD1. Germline CDR1 SGHNT, CDR2 YYREEE (reference sequence). V gave up 5 bases and J gave up 7 bases; unmatched junction bases: 12. CDR3 length: 15 amino acids. The CDR3 DNA reads TGTGCCAGCAGAGACTGGGGGCAGGGGGGGCAGCCCCAGCATTTT. It encodes CASRDWGQGGQPQHF.

V is TRBV7-9 and J is TRBJ2-3, with D perhaps TRBD1 or TRBD2 (5 bases each). V dropped 1 base and J dropped 2 bases, with 10 bases sitting between them. The germline CDR1 and CDR2 sequences are SEHNR and FQNEAQ (reference sequence). The CDR3 covers 15 residues. The CDR3 DNA follows: TGTGCCAGCAGCTTAGTGGGGACCAACACAGATACGCAGTATTTT. It translates to CASSLVGTNTDTQYF.

The CDR3, as DNA: TGTGCCAGCAGTAAGGGGCGAGATAATTCACCCCTCCACTTT. This codes for CASSKGRDNSPLHF. This chain uses TRBV28 with TRBJ1-6; D is possibly TRBD1 (5 bases). The V end was cut by 5 bases, the J end by 5 bases, with 10 bases between. Germline V gene lookup returns CDR1 MDHEN and CDR2 SYDVKM. This CDR3 spans 14 amino acids. The full variable domain, in which reference TRBV28 and TRBJ1-6 provide the parts outside the CDR3, is DVKVTQSSRYLVKRTGEKVFLECVQDMDHENMFWYRQDPGLGLRLIYFSYDVKMKEKGDIPEGYSVSREKKERFSLILESASTNQTSMYLCASSKGRDNSPLHFGNGTRLTVT.

The genes are TRBV5-5 and TRBJ1-5; 9 nucleotides agree with TRBD1. This CDR3 is built from 16 residues. The ends lost 4 bases at V and 4 bases at J; junction bases unmatched: 9. Germline CDR1 and CDR2: SGHKS and YYEKEE (reference sequence). The CDR3 loop is CASSDSDRGDNQPQHF. CDR3 sequence (DNA): TGTGCCAGCAGCGACTCGGACAGGGGCGATAATCAGCCCCAGCATTTT.

The chain carries TRBV30 and TRBJ1-5; D gene uncertain. CDR3 size: 15 residues. V lost 3 bases and J lost 5, with 17 bases in between. Germline V lookup: CDR1 GTSNPN, CDR2 SVGIG (reference sequence). The CDR3 loop reads CAWSPPGWGDQPQHF. DNA of the CDR3: TGTGCCTGGAGCCCACCGGGCTGGGGAGATCAGCCCCAGCATTTT.

This clone was detected once. J is TRBJ2-5 and V is TRBV9; D unclear. V was trimmed by 3 bases and J by 5 bases, leaving 20 bases between them. The CDR3 totals 16 residues. Germline CDR1 and CDR2: SGDLS and YYNGEE. Here the CDR3 DNA reads TGTGCCAGCAGCGGACGACTTCTGGGGATCGCGGAGACCCAGTACTTC. Encoded protein: CASSGRLLGIAETQYF.

The gene calls are TRBV3-1 (or the pseudogene TRBV3-2) and TRBJ2-2; D is unresolved. Trimming took off 8 bases at V and 5 bases at J, with 15 bases between the two ends. CDR3 size: 14 residues. Germline CDR1 is LGHDT and CDR2 is YNNKEL (reference sequence). CDR3 residues: CASVGPGGTGELFF. CDR3 bases: TGTGCCAGCGTAGGCCCAGGTGGTACCGGGGAGCTGTTTTTT.

The genes are TRBV20-1 and TRBJ1-2, with 7 bases fitting TRBD1. V shed 3 bases, J shed 6 bases, and the junction held 10 bases outside the gene matches. The germline V gene has CDR1 DFQATT and CDR2 SNEGSKA (reference sequence). The CDR3 runs to 14 residues. CDR3 in amino acids: CSASRQGIVNGYTF. The CDR3 DNA reads TGCAGTGCTAGTCGACAGGGTATTGTTAATGGCTACACCTTC.

The chain is built from TRBV9 and TRBJ2-1; no definite D call. CDR1 and CDR2 (germline): SGDLS, YYNGEE. Trimming took off 2 bases at V and 3 bases at J, with 15 bases between the two ends. The CDR3 extends over 16 amino acids. The CDR3 loop reads CASSVSDGSVYNEQFF. CDR3 nucleotide sequence: TGTGCCAGCAGCGTCTCGGACGGTTCAGTCTACAATGAGCAGTTCTTC. The full variable domain, with the rest looked up from reference TRBV9 and TRBJ2-1, is DSGVTQTPKHLITATGQRVTLRCSPRSGDLSVYWYQQSLDQGLQFLIQYYNGEERAKGNILERFSAQQFPDLHSELNLSSLELGDSALYFCASSVSDGSVYNEQFFGPGTRLTVL.

Note on this clone: One end of the junction does not line up with germline, which may come from a read error. V is TRBV7-7 and J is TRBJ2-5, with D possibly being TRBD1 or TRBD2 (8 bases each). This CDR3 has 15 amino acids. CDR1 is SSHAT, CDR2 FNYEAQ, per germline (reference sequence). The CDR3 sequence is CASSQGAGGQETQYF. The CDR3 nucleotides read TGTGCTAGCAGCCAGGGGGCGGGGGGCCAAGAGACCCAGTACTTC.

The chain is built from TRBV5-6 and TRBJ2-1; D perhaps matches TRBD2 (6 bases). The V gene's germline CDR1 is SGHDT and CDR2 YYEEEE. CDR3 length: 17 residues. V lost 2 bases and J lost 0, with 15 bases in between. The CDR3 spells CASSFRWEVGSYNEQFF. As DNA, the CDR3 is TGTGCCAGCAGCTTTAGATGGGAGGTTGGCTCCTACAATGAGCAGTTCTTC.

The chain joins TRBV10-3 to TRBJ2-7, with D maybe TRBD2 (6 bases). There are 14 residues in the CDR3. Per germline, CDR1 ENHRY and CDR2 SYGVKD. V was cut by 2 bases and J by 3 bases, with 11 bases left in between. The CDR3 loop reads CAISEAHGGYEQYF. As DNA, the CDR3 is TGTGCCATCAGTGAGGCCCACGGGGGCTACGAGCAGTACTTC.

The chain couples TRBV4-2 to TRBJ2-1; D gene uncertain. Germline CDR1 and CDR2: LGHNA and YNFKEQ. The CDR3 length is 14 residues. Deletions cut 0 bases from V and 7 bases from J, with 10 bases between. CDR3 region: CASSQDAIENEQFF. The CDR3 coding sequence is TGTGCCAGCAGCCAAGATGCCATAGAGAATGAGCAGTTCTTC.

The chain recombines TRBV11-3 with TRBJ2-1, with 8 bases matching TRBD1. This CDR3 spans 14 amino acids. V was pared by 5 bases and J by 3 bases, with 3 bases of the junction left unmatched. Germline CDR1 and CDR2: SGHNT and YENEEA. The CDR3 sequence is CASSEGQGYNEQFF. In DNA form, the CDR3 reads TGTGCCAGCAGCGAAGGACAGGGCTACAATGAGCAGTTCTTC.

The chain has TRBV9 and TRBJ2-3, with D perhaps TRBD1 (5 bases). Deletions cut 6 bases from V and 4 bases from J, with 24 bases between. Germline V gives CDR1 SGDLS, CDR2 YYNGEE. This CDR3 contains 17 residues. The CDR3 nucleotides are TGTGCCAGCACTAGGGGTGGTGCGAGACTCCGGCCAGATACGCAGTATTTT. Translated, it gives CASTRGGARLRPDTQYF. Using reference TRBV9 and TRBJ2-3 for the parts outside the CDR3, the full variable domain is DSGVTQTPKHLITATGQRVTLRCSPRSGDLSVYWYQQSLDQGLQFLIQYYNGEERAKGNILERFSAQQFPDLHSELNLSSLELGDSALYFCASTRGGARLRPDTQYFGPGTRLTVL.